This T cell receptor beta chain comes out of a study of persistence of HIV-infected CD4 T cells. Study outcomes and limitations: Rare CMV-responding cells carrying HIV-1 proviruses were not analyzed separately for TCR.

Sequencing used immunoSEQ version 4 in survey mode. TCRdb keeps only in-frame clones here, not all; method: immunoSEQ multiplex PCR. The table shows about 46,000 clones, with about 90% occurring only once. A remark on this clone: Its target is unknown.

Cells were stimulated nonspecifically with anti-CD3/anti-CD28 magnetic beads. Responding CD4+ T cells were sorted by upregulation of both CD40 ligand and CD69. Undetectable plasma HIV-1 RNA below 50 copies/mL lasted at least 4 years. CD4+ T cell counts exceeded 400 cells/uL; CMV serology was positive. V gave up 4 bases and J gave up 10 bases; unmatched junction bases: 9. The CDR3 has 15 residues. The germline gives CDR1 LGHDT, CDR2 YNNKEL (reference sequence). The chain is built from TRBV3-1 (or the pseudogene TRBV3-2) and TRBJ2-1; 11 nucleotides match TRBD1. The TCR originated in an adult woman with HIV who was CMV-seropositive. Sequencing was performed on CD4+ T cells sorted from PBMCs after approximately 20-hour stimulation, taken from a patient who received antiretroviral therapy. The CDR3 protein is CASSLRGQGAGEQFF. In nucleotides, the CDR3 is TGTGCCAGCAGCCTTCGAGGACAGGGGGCTGGGGAGCAGTTCTTC.